Below are 14 T cell receptor beta chains sequenced from a single sample in a study of blood T cells in healthy people across ages. Using a J-beta primer mix together with a sample-barcoded 5' primer, a second PCR was run for roughly 7 to 11 cycles. TCRdb analysed the 5' RACE reads with MiXCR anew, one entry per CDR3 protein. The table has 650,000 to 1,000,000 distinct CDR3 sequences, around 36% seen once. The sequencing sample was made of blood. The receptors were gathered from a man aged 18 to 35 in good health.

This clonotype was recorded a few times. At one of its ends the junction is not consistent with the germline gene, which may arise from a read error. This rearrangement joins TRBV6-5 to TRBJ2-1; unclear D gene. This CDR3 is built from 13 residues. CDR1 is MNHEY, CDR2 SVGAGI, per germline. CDR3 residues: CASSDSNDNEQFF. CDR3 bases: TGTGCCAGCAGTGACTCGAATGACAATGAGCAGTTCTTC.

This clonotype showed up just a few times. The CDR3 DNA reads as TGCGCCAGCAGCGTTGACCGGGACCGCCTCCCCCCTCGGGCGGGCTACACCTTC. This sequence encodes CASSVDRDRLPPRAGYTF. J is TRBJ1-2 and V is TRBV5-1; weak D call: TRBD1 (5 bases). Looked up from germline, CDR1 is SGHRS and CDR2 is YFSETQ. V gave up 4 bases and J gave up 8 bases, with 30 bases separating them. The CDR3 loop spans 18 amino acids.

This clonotype was seen more than once but under ten times. The V gene is TRBV20-1, the J gene TRBJ1-6, with a tentative D call TRBD1 (6 bases). Trimming took off 0 bases at V and 1 base at J, with 10 bases between the two ends. Looked up from germline, CDR1 is DFQATT and CDR2 is SNEGSKA (reference sequence). This CDR3 region has 16 residues. The CDR3 DNA is TGCAGTGCTAGAGATGGGGGGGCTTCCTATAATTCACCCCTCCACTTT. It translates to CSARDGGASYNSPLHF.

The gene calls are TRBV15 and TRBJ1-1; unclear D gene. Germline V CDR1 and CDR2: LNHNV, YYDKDF (reference sequence). The CDR3 totals 15 residues. Trimming left V 5 bases short and J 1 base short, with 14 bases between. The CDR3 region is CATSASAAPNTEAFF. CDR3 sequence (DNA): TGTGCCACCAGCGCCTCGGCAGCCCCGAACACTGAAGCTTTCTTT.

This chain uses TRBV7-9 with TRBJ2-3; 8 nucleotides match TRBD2. Germline CDR1 reads SEHNR; CDR2 reads FQNEAQ (reference sequence). Losses at the gene ends were 8 bases for V and 0 bases for J; bases not matched to a gene: 7. The CDR3 length is 15 residues. The CDR3 DNA is TGTGCCAGCGACACATTAGCGGGAAGCACAGATACGCAGTATTTT. Residues: CASDTLAGSTDTQYF.

This clonotype showed up just a few times. The V and J genes are TRBV5-1 and TRBJ2-1; TRBD2 aligns across 11 bases. V lost 6 bases, J lost 6 bases, and 17 bases stayed unmatched. CDR3 length: 18 residues. Germline CDR1 reads SGHRS; CDR2 reads YFSETQ. CDR3 in DNA: TGCGCCAGCAAATCCCCCTACAGGGGGACTAGCGGTTTCAATGAGCAGTTCTTC. It translates to CASKSPYRGTSGFNEQFF.

This clonotype was seen more than once but under ten times. The chain links TRBV29-1 to TRBJ2-2; D gene uncertain. The CDR3 has 13 amino acids. The V gene lost 5 bases and the J gene lost 0 bases, with 7 bases spanning the gap. The V gene's germline CDR1 is SQVTM and CDR2 ANQGSEA. In DNA form, the CDR3 reads TGCAGCGTTCTTGCGGCGAACACCGGGGAGCTGTTTTTT. Its protein product is CSVLAANTGELFF.

This clonotype was counted between two and nine times. This chain joins TRBV4-1 and TRBJ2-4, with unresolved D. In germline, CDR1 is MGHRA, CDR2 YSYEKL. The V end lost 4 bases, the J end lost 0 bases, and 19 bases lay between the germline ends. This CDR3 is built from 18 residues. The CDR3 region is CASSPSFAAEIAKNIQYF. For the CDR3, the DNA is TGCGCCAGCAGCCCATCGTTCGCGGCGGAAATAGCCAAAAACATTCAGTACTTC.

In regard to this clonotype: One end of the junction is discordant with germline, which a read error may explain. The chain combines TRBV2 with TRBJ2-7; D gene uncertain. There are 12 residues in the CDR3. Germline lookup yields CDR1 SNHLY and CDR2 FYNNEI. The CDR3: CASSEQAGEQYF. The DNA of the CDR3 is TGCGCCAGCAGTGAGCAGGCCGGTGAGCAGTACTTC.

This clonotype was counted a few times. The chain joins TRBV12-3 or TRBV12-4 to TRBJ2-7, with 11 bases that match TRBD1. Losses at the gene ends were 4 bases for V and 6 bases for J; bases not matched to a gene: 8. This CDR3 contains 15 residues. Here the CDR3 DNA reads TGTGCCAGCAGTTCGTCGTTGGACAGGGGGCTCGAGCAGTACTTC. It specifies CASSSSLDRGLEQYF.

On this clonotype itself: A much bigger clone sits one base away, suggesting this may be a read error. This chain links TRBV6-5 with TRBJ2-1; either TRBD1 or TRBD2 may supply D (5 bases each). This CDR3 has 15 amino acids. The germline CDR1 and CDR2 sequences are MNHEY and SVGAGI. CDR3 loop: CAGSYGTRGNNEQFF. In nucleotides, the CDR3 is TGTGCCGGCAGTTACGGGACCCGAGGGAACAATGAGCAGTTCTTC.

The chain has TRBV4-2 and TRBJ2-5, with TRBD1 as a possible D gene (5 bases). The V and J ends lost 1 base and 3 bases respectively, with 9 bases between them. Germline loops: CDR1 LGHNA, CDR2 YNFKEQ. The CDR3 runs 14 residues. In DNA, the CDR3 is TGTGCCAGCAGCCAAGGACCACAGGAAGAGACCCAGTACTTC. Encoded protein: CASSQGPQEETQYF.

This clonotype has a handful of counts. The chain links TRBV18 to TRBJ2-7; D remains ambiguous. The CDR3 is 14 residues long. Germline V lookup: CDR1 KGHSH, CDR2 LQKENI. V was pared by 0 bases and J by 3 bases, with 9 bases between. CDR3: CASSPPSRNYEQYF. CDR3 nucleotides: TGTGCCAGCTCACCACCGTCCAGAAACTACGAGCAGTACTTC.

This clonotype appeared a single time. Lacking the conserved final phenylalanine or tryptophan, this CDR3 likely reflects a read error. The gene calls are TRBV12-3 or TRBV12-4 and TRBJ2-7; 7 positions agree with TRBD1. J was trimmed by 0 bases and V by 6 bases; bases with no gene match: 17. The CDR3 contains 18 residues. CDR3 bases: TGTGCCAGCAGCCAAGGATCACACAGGGGTAGGAGCTCCTACGAGCAGTACTCC. It translates to CASSQGSHRGRSSYEQYS.